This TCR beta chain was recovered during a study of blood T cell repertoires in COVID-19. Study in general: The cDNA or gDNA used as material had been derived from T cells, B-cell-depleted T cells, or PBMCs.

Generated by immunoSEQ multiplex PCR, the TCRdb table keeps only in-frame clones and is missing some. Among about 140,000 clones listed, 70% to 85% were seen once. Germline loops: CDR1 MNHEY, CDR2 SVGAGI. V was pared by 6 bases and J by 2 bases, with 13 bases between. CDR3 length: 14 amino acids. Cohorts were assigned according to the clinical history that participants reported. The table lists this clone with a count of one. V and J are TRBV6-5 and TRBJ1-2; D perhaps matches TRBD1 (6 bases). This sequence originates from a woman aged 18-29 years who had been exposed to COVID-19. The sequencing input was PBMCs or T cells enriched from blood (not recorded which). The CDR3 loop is CASSRDRLNYGYTF. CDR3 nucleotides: TGTGCCAGCAGCAGAGACAGGCTGAACTATGGCTACACCTTC.